This entry concerns a single T cell receptor (beta chain). Its antigen is unidentified. This specimen belongs to a study of cytomegalovirus exposure and HLA in healthy donors. Findings and caveats of the study: That first-cohort TCR clusters tended to co-occur in the 95 to 150 validation repertoires was found in a later analysis. The study labeled roughly 160 TCR beta chains cytomegalovirus-associated. A few chains linked to CMV were shown in vitro to be specific for CMV antigens. Cytomegalovirus status, reportedly, was diagnosed with high specificity and sensitivity by the classifier.

Profiling relied on immunoSEQ multiplex PCR, and the TCRdb table lists in-frame clones only, not all of them. Of about 360,000 clones in the sample, roughly 85% were seen once. The germline gives CDR1 MGHDK, CDR2 SYGVNS. The ends were cut back, 2 bases at V and 0 bases at J, with 8 bases in the middle. The CDR3 runs to 14 residues. The chain links TRBV25-1 to TRBJ2-7; D call uncertain. The receptor was derived from a woman aged 18 to 35 in good health and CMV-seronegative. Sequences were obtained from PBMCs. The CDR3 sequence is CASSEDHSSYEQYF. The CDR3 DNA reads TGTGCCAGCAGTGAAGACCACAGCTCCTACGAGCAGTACTTC.